The clone carrying this T cell receptor beta chain has more than one count but fewer than ten. Its antigen is as yet unknown. TCRdb re-called the reads through MiXCR, storing one row per CDR3 protein. The sample lists over 55,000 distinct CDR3 sequences, 63% occurring once. The data stem from a study of type 1 regulatory T cells. The wider study: An in vitro protocol generated T-allo10, a Tr1-enriched, alloantigen-specific CD4 T cell product.

The graft donor-derived T-allo10 cells reportedly recognize host alloantigens, are anergic, and suppress alloantigen-specifically. CDR3 length: 15 amino acids. Trimming left V 4 bases short and J 0 bases short, with 10 bases between. Per germline, CDR1 KGHSH and CDR2 LQKENI. Material for sequencing was cultured T cells, either the whole culture or a sorted T cell fraction (not recorded which). Subset here: Tr1-enriched cell product generated in vitro against host alloantigens. The TCR was taken from a human donor in good health. The rearrangement joins TRBV18 to TRBJ2-4; no firm D call. CDR3 DNA: TGTGCCAGCTCACTCGACTCCTTAGCCAAAAACATTCAGTACTTC. Translation: CASSLDSLAKNIQYF.